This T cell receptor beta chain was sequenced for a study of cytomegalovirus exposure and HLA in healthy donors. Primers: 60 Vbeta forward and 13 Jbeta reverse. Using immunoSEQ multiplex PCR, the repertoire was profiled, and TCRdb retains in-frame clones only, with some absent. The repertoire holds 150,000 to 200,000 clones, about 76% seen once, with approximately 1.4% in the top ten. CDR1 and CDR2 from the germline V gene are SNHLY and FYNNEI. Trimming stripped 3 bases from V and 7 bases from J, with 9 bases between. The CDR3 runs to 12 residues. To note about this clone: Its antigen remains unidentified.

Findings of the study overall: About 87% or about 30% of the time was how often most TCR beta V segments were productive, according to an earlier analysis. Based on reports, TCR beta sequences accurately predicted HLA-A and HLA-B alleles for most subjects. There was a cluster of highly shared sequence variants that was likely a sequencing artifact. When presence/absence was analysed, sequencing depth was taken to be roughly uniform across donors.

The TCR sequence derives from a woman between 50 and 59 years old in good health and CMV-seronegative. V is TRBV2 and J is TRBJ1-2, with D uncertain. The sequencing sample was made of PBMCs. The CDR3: CASSEGDGGYTF. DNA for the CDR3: TGTGCCAGCAGTGAGGGAGACGGTGGCTACACCTTC.